The 30 T cell receptor beta chains in this list originate from one sample, sequenced in a study of T cell repertoires in cytomegalovirus infection. In TCRdb, the reads were re-called with MiXCR into one record per CDR3 protein. This sample yields roughly 990,000 distinct CDR3 sequences, of which roughly 30% are seen a single time; roughly 13% belongs to the top ten. Antigens for these TCRs are unknown. This material consisted of cultured CD8+ T cells from PBMCs, taken from culture after CMV antigen stimulation. All receptors come from a human donor in good health (CMV status not recorded). Some clones in this sample may be carry-over from other donors' samples.

This clonotype was detected many times. This chain links TRBV6-1 with TRBJ2-7; D is ambiguous. V was pared by 0 bases and J by 4 bases, with 7 bases between. The CDR3 is 13 residues long. The germline V gene encodes CDR1 MNHNS and CDR2 SASEGT. Written as DNA, the CDR3 is TGTGCCAGCAGTGAAGCGCTACGGTACGAGCAGTACGTC. It translates to CASSEALRYEQYV.

V gene TRBV27 combines with J gene TRBJ2-1, with TRBD2 identical over 7 bases. Germline V gene data show CDR1 as MNHEY and CDR2 as SMNVEV (reference sequence). This CDR3 contains 15 residues. V lost 2 bases, J lost 5 bases, and 6 bases stayed unmatched. For the CDR3, the DNA is TGTGCCAGCAGTTTAATGGCGGGGGTGAACAATGAGCAGTTCTTC. Translation: CASSLMAGVNNEQFF.

This clonotype turned up a few times. V and J are TRBV12-3 or TRBV12-4 and TRBJ1-3, with 7 bases that match TRBD1. The trim removed 4 bases at V and 4 bases at J, leaving 10 bases unmatched. The CDR3 runs 16 residues. CDR3 in amino acids: CASSSGQGDYGNTIYF. The CDR3 DNA sequence: TGTGCCAGCAGTTCAGGGCAGGGGGATTACGGAAACACCATATATTTT.

The V call is TRBV5-6, the J call TRBJ2-7; 9 nucleotides line up with TRBD1. Germline loops: CDR1 SGHDT, CDR2 YYEEEE. The CDR3 sequence is 16 residues long. The V segment lost 4 bases and the J segment 2 bases; nucleotides outside the gene matches: 10. The CDR3 sequence is CASSVPTGQGTYEQYV. For the CDR3, the DNA is TGTGCCAGCAGCGTGCCCACCGGACAGGGGACCTACGAGCAGTACGTC.

The rearrangement uses TRBV7-6 and TRBJ1-1; 8 nucleotides align to TRBD1. The CDR3 has 15 residues. CDR1 is SGHVS and CDR2 is FNYEAQ in the germline V gene. J was trimmed by 5 bases and V by 1 base; bases with no gene match: 6. The CDR3 DNA follows: TGTGCCAGCAGCTTAGACATAGACAGGGGTACTGAAGCTTTCTTT. The encoded protein is CASSLDIDRGTEAFF.

This clonotype was seen more than once but under ten times. The V and J genes are TRBV5-5 and TRBJ2-7; the match to TRBD2 covers 8 bases. V shed 6 bases, J shed 0 bases, and the junction held 5 bases outside the gene matches. The CDR3 covers 14 residues. Germline V gene sequence: CDR1 SGHKS, CDR2 YYEKEE (reference sequence). The CDR3, as DNA: TGTGCCAGCACCCTCGGGGGGGTCTCCTACGAGCAGTACGTC. Protein product: CASTLGGVSYEQYV.

This clonotype was detected many times. The genes are TRBV7-9 and TRBJ2-3; D not resolved. CDR3 length equals 12 residues. Germline values: CDR1 SEHNR, CDR2 FQNEAQ (reference sequence). The V end was cut by 5 bases, the J end by 5 bases, with 8 bases between. CDR3 nucleotide sequence: TGTGCCAGCAGCGGAAAGTTAGATACGCAGTATTTT. Protein product: CASSGKLDTQYF.

V usage is TRBV4-1 and J usage is TRBJ2-1; no firm D call. The CDR3 spans 15 residues. CDR1 and CDR2 from the germline V gene are MGHRA and YSYEKL. Deletions cut 4 bases from V and 0 bases from J, with 10 bases between. CDR3 region: CASSRIESSYNEQFF. CDR3 nucleotides: TGCGCCAGCAGCCGAATAGAAAGCTCCTACAATGAGCAGTTCTTC.

The rearrangement links TRBV27 to TRBJ2-7; 11 positions agree with TRBD2. Per germline, CDR1 MNHEY and CDR2 SMNVEV (reference sequence). The junction had 6 bases not matched to a gene; V was cut back by 5 bases and J by 3 bases. The CDR3 spans 15 residues. The CDR3 DNA sequence: TGTGCCAGCAGTGTACTAGCGGGGGACCTCTACGAGCAGTACTTC. This sequence encodes CASSVLAGDLYEQYF.

This clonotype came up a few times. The J gene is TRBJ2-1, the V gene TRBV12-3 or TRBV12-4; no clear D gene. V lost 8 bases to trimming and J lost 4 bases, with 12 bases between them. The CDR3 covers 13 residues. This CDR3 is CASQFSPYNEQFF. CDR3 sequence (DNA): TGTGCCAGCCAATTCTCCCCATACAATGAGCAGTTCTTC.

As regards this clonotype: A much larger clonotype is one base distant, so this may be a read error. The chain recombines TRBV7-8 with TRBJ2-3, with D perhaps matching TRBD1 (6 bases). This CDR3 spans 15 amino acids. In germline, CDR1 is SGHVS, CDR2 FQNEAQ. The CDR3 spells CVSSSGHPASDTQYF. In DNA form, the CDR3 reads TGTGTCAGCAGTTCGGGACACCCAGCTTCAGATACGCAGTATTTT. The full variable domain, completed using reference TRBV7-8 and TRBJ2-3, is GAGVSQSPRYKVAKRGQDVALRCDPISGHVSLFWYQQALGQGPEFLTYFQNEAQLDKSGLPSDRFFAERPEGSVSTLKIQRTQQEDSAVYLCVSSSGHPASDTQYFGPGTRLTVL.

The sample holds many counts of this clonotype. V usage is TRBV7-8 and J usage is TRBJ2-6; D perhaps matches TRBD1 (6 bases). The CDR3 sequence is 16 residues long. The germline gives CDR1 SGHVS, CDR2 FQNEAQ. V was shortened by 4 bases and J by 0 bases, with 10 bases between the two germline ends. CDR3 sequence: CASSYGTSSGANVLTF. The CDR3, as DNA: TGTGCCAGCAGCTACGGGACATCCTCTGGGGCCAACGTCCTGACTTTC.

Concerning this clonotype itself: One end of the junction fails to match germline, which may point to a read error. The chain combines TRBV4-1 with TRBJ1-1; 7 nucleotides match TRBD1. Germline V CDR1 and CDR2: MGHRA, YSYEKL. The CDR3 totals 15 residues. The CDR3 reads CASSPNAGTEAEAFF. The CDR3 DNA is TGTGCCAGCAGCCCCAACGCCGGGACAGAGGCTGAAGCTTTCTTT.

This clonotype turned up a few times. J is TRBJ1-2 and V is TRBV29-1; a possible D gene is TRBD1 (5 bases). V was pared by 1 base and J by 7 bases, with 19 bases between. In germline, CDR1 is SQVTM, CDR2 ANQGSEA. The CDR3 sequence is 15 residues long. The CDR3 DNA reads TGCAGCGTTGAAGGGGGTCAGGGTGTGTTGCTTGGCTACACCTTC. It yields the protein CSVEGGQGVLLGYTF.

The chain employs TRBV27 and TRBJ2-5; TRBD2 aligns across 9 bases. From germline, CDR1 is MNHEY and CDR2 SMNVEV (reference sequence). V was clipped by 1 base and J by 5 bases; unmatched bases: 8. The CDR3 spans 16 residues. CDR3 DNA sequence: TGTGCCAGCAGTTTATGGGGCGGGGGGGCAGAGGAGACCCAGTACTTC. As protein: CASSLWGGGAEETQYF.

The chain uses TRBV7-8 and TRBJ2-7, with a weak D call TRBD2 (5 bases). This CDR3 has 17 amino acids. Germline V lookup: CDR1 SGHVS, CDR2 FQNEAQ. Trimming shortened V by 5 bases and J by 8 bases, and 28 bases separated the two germline ends. The chain's CDR3 is CASSPRLGSLWEYKQYF. The CDR3 DNA follows: TGTGCCAGCAGCCCTCGGCTGGGCAGTCTATGGGAGTACAAGCAGTACTTC.

In nucleotides, the CDR3 is TGCGCCAGCAGCCCCGGACAGGCTATGGACAATGAGCAGTTCTTC. Translation gives CASSPGQAMDNEQFF. The genes are TRBV5-1 and TRBJ2-1, with TRBD1 matching over 7 bases. CDR1 and CDR2 from the germline V gene are SGHRS and YFSETQ. There are 15 residues in the CDR3. Losses at the gene ends were 4 bases for V and 5 bases for J; bases not matched to a gene: 9.

The genes are TRBV15 and TRBJ2-5; TRBD2 aligns across 15 bases. Germline V gives CDR1 LNHNV, CDR2 YYDKDF (reference sequence). The CDR3 is 16 residues long. With V trimmed by 5 bases and J by 5 bases, 6 bases remained unmatched. This CDR3 reads CATSPRTSGGAETQYF. CDR3 in DNA: TGTGCCACCAGCCCCCGGACTAGCGGGGGGGCTGAGACCCAGTACTTC.

The chain couples TRBV27 to TRBJ1-1, with D tentatively TRBD1 (6 bases). CDR3 length: 12 residues. Germline V gives CDR1 MNHEY, CDR2 SMNVEV (reference sequence). Trimming shortened V by 6 bases and J by 9 bases, and 14 bases separated the two germline ends. CDR3 loop: CASSNSGTKAFF. The CDR3, as DNA: TGTGCCAGCAGCAATTCAGGGACAAAAGCTTTCTTT.

This clonotype was observed once. The V gene is TRBV11-1, the J gene TRBJ2-3, with 7 bases that match TRBD2. This CDR3 region has 15 residues. Trimming took 8 bases from V and 2 from J; bases not matched to a gene: 10. Per the germline V gene, CDR1 is SGHAT and CDR2 is FQDESV (reference sequence). CDR3 residues: CASRTGLQPTDTQYF. The CDR3 bases are TGTGCCAGCCGAACGGGACTACAACCCACAGATACGCAGTATTTT. The variable domain in full, with the rest retrieved from reference TRBV11-1 and TRBJ2-3, is EAEVAQSPRYKITEKSQAVAFWCDPISGHATLYWYRQILGQGPELLVQFQDESVVDDSQLPKDRFSAERLKGVDSTLKIQPAELGDSAMYLCASRTGLQPTDTQYFGPGTRLTVL.

This clonotype has at least ten counts. The chain recombines TRBV6-6 with TRBJ1-2, with D unclear. The V end was cut by 0 bases, the J end by 1 base, with 12 bases between. CDR3 length: 16 amino acids. Looked up from germline, CDR1 is MNHNY and CDR2 is SVGAGI (reference sequence). The CDR3 nucleotides read TGTGCCAGCAGTTACTCGAGAATAGAGGGTAACTATGGCTACACCTTC. This encodes CASSYSRIEGNYGYTF.

This clonotype came up a few times. The rearrangement links TRBV27 to TRBJ1-1; TRBD1 matches 7 bases. From germline, CDR1 is MNHEY and CDR2 SMNVEV (reference sequence). This CDR3 region has 13 residues. Trimming took 8 bases from V and 0 from J; bases not matched to a gene: 3. CDR3 sequence: CASGQGVNTEAFF. In DNA form, the CDR3 reads TGTGCCAGCGGCCAGGGGGTGAACACTGAAGCTTTCTTT.

V gene TRBV2 combines with J gene TRBJ2-4; D is unclear. This CDR3 comprises 13 residues. V lost 2 bases and J 5 bases, leaving 7 bases between the germline ends. Germline-derived CDR1 and CDR2 are SNHLY and FYNNEI. This chain's CDR3 is CASSEMAENIQYF. CDR3 nucleotide sequence: TGTGCCAGCAGTGAAATGGCAGAAAACATTCAGTACTTC.

Notes on this clonotype: One end of the junction does not line up with germline, which may come from a read error. The chain recombines TRBV9 with TRBJ2-3; D call uncertain. Germline values: CDR1 SGDLS, CDR2 YYNGEE. The CDR3 extends over 14 amino acids. CDR3 in DNA: TGTCCCAGCAATGGGCACGGTAGCACAGATACGCAGTATTTT. This sequence encodes CPSNGHGSTDTQYF. Looking up the rest from reference TRBV9 and TRBJ2-3 gives the full variable domain: DSGVTQTPKHLITATGQRVTLRCSPRSGDLSVYWYQQSLDQGLQFLIQYYNGEERAKGNILERFSAQQFPDLHSELNLSSLELGDSALYFCPSNGHGSTDTQYFGPGTRLTVL.

Ten or more counts support this clonotype. This rearrangement joins TRBV7-2 to TRBJ2-4, with 15 bases identical to TRBD2. The CDR3 loop spans 17 amino acids. The germline V gene has CDR1 SGHTA and CDR2 FQGNSA. V was clipped by 0 bases and J by 6 bases; unmatched bases: 3. The chain's CDR3 is CASSLARTSGGANIQYF. CDR3 in DNA: TGTGCCAGCAGCTTAGCGAGGACTAGCGGGGGGGCAAACATTCAGTACTTC.

The table lists this clonotype with a few counts. The chain employs TRBV27 and TRBJ2-5, with D possibly TRBD2 on 6 matching bases. CDR3 length: 14 amino acids. In germline, CDR1 is MNHEY, CDR2 SMNVEV (reference sequence). V lost 4 bases and J 7 bases, leaving 16 bases between the germline ends. The CDR3 DNA sequence: TGTGCCAGCAGTTCCTCGACTAGAGTGGTGACCCAGTACTTC. Translating gives CASSSSTRVVTQYF.

A few counts support this clonotype. This chain uses TRBV19 with TRBJ2-2, with 9 bases identical to TRBD1. CDR3 length: 17 amino acids. Germline CDR1 and CDR2: LNHDA and SQIVND (reference sequence). Germline trimming cut 7 bases from V and 4 bases from J; bases unmatched to any gene: 13. CDR3 DNA: TGTGCCAGTATCCCGGGACAGGGACCCGAGGGCACCGGGGAGCTGTTTTTT. Translated: CASIPGQGPEGTGELFF.

This clonotype was detected a few times. The genes are TRBV6-6 and TRBJ2-7; 9 nucleotides line up with TRBD1. The CDR3 length is 15 residues. CDR1 and CDR2 (germline): MNHNY, SVGAGI (reference sequence). Germline trimming cut 2 bases from V and 4 bases from J; bases unmatched to any gene: 6. The DNA of the CDR3 is TGTGCCAGCAGTTACGCGGGACAGGGAGAGTACGAGCAGTACGTC. Translating gives CASSYAGQGEYEQYV.

The chain is built from TRBV4-1 and TRBJ2-3; 7 bases map to TRBD1. The CDR3 sequence is 17 residues long. Germline V gives CDR1 MGHRA, CDR2 YSYEKL. Losses at the gene ends were 0 bases for V and 4 bases for J; bases not matched to a gene: 10. The CDR3 here is CASSQDAGGFSADTQYF. The CDR3 DNA reads TGCGCCAGCAGCCAAGATGCAGGGGGTTTCAGCGCAGATACGCAGTATTTT.

This rearrangement joins TRBV12-3 or TRBV12-4 to TRBJ1-1, with 7 bases aligning to TRBD1. The length of the CDR3 is 12 residues. Trimming took 7 bases from V and 5 from J; bases not matched to a gene: 4. In DNA form, the CDR3 reads TGTGCCAGCACCCCGACAGGGACTGAAGCTTTCTTT. Amino acid sequence: CASTPTGTEAFF.